The clone carrying this T cell receptor beta chain came up once. Its antigen is still unknown. The second PCR ran roughly 7 to 12 cycles with a sample-barcoded 5' primer and J-beta primers. TCRdb recomputed calls from the 5' RACE reads with MiXCR, one row per CDR3 protein. The table has over 1.5 million distinct CDR3 sequences, about 49% seen once. The data belong to a study of blood T cells in healthy people across ages. Study observations and caveats: There were more naive CD4+ cells and higher diversity in long-lived donors than in aged donors.

The V end was cut by 11 bases, the J end by 6 bases, with 25 bases between. There are 15 residues in the CDR3. CDR1 is LNHDA, CDR2 SQIVND, per germline (reference sequence). Each sample yielded at least 6 micrograms of PBMC total RNA. Sequenced: blood. The genes are TRBV19 and TRBJ1-2; no definite D call. This clonotype was sampled from a woman in her 40s in good health. CDR3 protein: CAAPTRPRNFHGYTF. The CDR3 region has the DNA TGTGCCGCCCCGACTCGGCCGCGGAACTTTCATGGCTACACCTTC.